The T cell receptor (beta chain) under discussion was sequenced for a study of blood T cell repertoires in COVID-19. The overall study: Samples representing acute and convalescent COVID-19 were sourced from the United States, Italy and Spain.

Germline V gene lookup returns CDR1 LNHDA and CDR2 SQIVND (reference sequence). This CDR3 is 15 amino acids long. Trimming at V came to 5 bases and at J to 6 bases, leaving 6 bases not matched to a gene. Sequencing was performed with immunoSEQ multiplex PCR; in TCRdb, only in-frame clones are kept and a portion is missing. The table has about 280,000 clones, around 90% seen once. The chain couples TRBV19 to TRBJ2-2, with TRBD1 matching 10 bases. Specimen: peripheral blood. This TCR came from a woman between 45 and 65 years old who had recovered from COVID-19. The CDR3 sequence: CASSAGQGFAGELFF. The DNA for the CDR3 is TGTGCCAGTAGTGCGGGACAGGGGTTCGCCGGGGAGCTGTTTTTT.